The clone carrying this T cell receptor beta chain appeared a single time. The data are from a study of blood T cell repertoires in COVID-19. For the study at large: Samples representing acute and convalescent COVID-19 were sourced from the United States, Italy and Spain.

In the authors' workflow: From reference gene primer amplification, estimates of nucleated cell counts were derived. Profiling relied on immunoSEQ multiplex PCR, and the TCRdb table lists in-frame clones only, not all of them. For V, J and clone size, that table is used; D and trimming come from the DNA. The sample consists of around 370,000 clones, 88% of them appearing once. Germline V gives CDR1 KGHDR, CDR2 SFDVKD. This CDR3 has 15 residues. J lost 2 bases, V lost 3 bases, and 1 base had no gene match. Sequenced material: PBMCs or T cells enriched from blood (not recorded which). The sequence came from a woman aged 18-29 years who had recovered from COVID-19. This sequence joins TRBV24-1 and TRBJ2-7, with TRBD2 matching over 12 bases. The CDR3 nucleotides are TGTGCCACCAGTGATCGGACTAGCGGGGCCTACGAGCAGTACTTC. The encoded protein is CATSDRTSGAYEQYF.